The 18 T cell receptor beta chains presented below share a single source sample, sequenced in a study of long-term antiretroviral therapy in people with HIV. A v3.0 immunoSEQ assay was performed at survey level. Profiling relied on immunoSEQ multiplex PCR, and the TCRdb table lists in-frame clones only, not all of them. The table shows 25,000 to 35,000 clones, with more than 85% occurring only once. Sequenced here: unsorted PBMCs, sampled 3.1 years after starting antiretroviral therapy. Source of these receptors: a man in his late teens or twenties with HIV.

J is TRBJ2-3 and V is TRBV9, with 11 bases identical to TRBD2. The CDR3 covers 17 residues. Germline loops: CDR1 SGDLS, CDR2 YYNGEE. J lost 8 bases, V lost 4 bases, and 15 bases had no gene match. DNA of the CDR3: TGTGCCAGCAGCTTCCCCGAGGCTAGCGGGGGGCAGGCTACGCAGTATTTT. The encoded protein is CASSFPEASGGQATQYF.

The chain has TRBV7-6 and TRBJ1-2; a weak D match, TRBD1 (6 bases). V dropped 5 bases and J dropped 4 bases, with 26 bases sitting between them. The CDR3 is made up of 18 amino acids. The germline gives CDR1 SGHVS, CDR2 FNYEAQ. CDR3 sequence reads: CASSRNLRTGGSGYGYTF. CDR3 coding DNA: TGTGCCAGCAGCAGGAATCTTAGGACGGGGGGCTCCGGCTATGGCTACACCTTC. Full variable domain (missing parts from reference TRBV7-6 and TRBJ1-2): GAGVSQSPRYKVTKRGQDVALRCDPISGHVSLYWYRQALGQGPEFLTYFNYEAQQDKSGLPNDRFSAERPEGSISTLTIQRTEQRDSAMYRCASSRNLRTGGSGYGYTFGSGTRLTVV.

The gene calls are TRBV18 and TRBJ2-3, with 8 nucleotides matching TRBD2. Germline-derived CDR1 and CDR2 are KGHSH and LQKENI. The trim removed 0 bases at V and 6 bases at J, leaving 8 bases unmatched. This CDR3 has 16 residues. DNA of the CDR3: TGTGCCAGCTCACCACCGGCAGCGGGAGTTGGGGATACGCAGTATTTT. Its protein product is CASSPPAAGVGDTQYF.

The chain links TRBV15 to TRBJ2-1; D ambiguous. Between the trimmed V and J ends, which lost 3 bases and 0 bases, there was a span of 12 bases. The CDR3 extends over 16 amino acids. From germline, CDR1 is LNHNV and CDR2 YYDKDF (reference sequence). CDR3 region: CATSSFPWGSYNEQFF. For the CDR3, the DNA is TGTGCCACCAGCAGTTTCCCCTGGGGCTCCTACAATGAGCAGTTCTTC.

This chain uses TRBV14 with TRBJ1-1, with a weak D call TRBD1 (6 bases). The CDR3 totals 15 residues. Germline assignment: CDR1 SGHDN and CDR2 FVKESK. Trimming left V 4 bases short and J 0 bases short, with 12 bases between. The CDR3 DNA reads TGTGCCAGCAGCCCACTTCAGGGGATGAACACTGAAGCTTTCTTT. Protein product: CASSPLQGMNTEAFF.

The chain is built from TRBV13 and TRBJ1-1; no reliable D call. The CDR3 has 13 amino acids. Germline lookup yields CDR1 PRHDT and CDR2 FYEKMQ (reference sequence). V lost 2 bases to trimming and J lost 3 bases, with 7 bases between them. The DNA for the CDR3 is TGTGCCAGCAGCTTACCGCCTGACACTGAAGCTTTCTTT. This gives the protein CASSLPPDTEAFF.

This chain's CDR3 is CASSIEGEGTRHGYTF. The CDR3 DNA sequence: TGTGCCAGTAGTATTGAGGGAGAGGGGACACGCCATGGCTACACCTTC. The chain couples TRBV19 to TRBJ1-2; D might be TRBD1 (6 bases). This CDR3 has 16 residues. Germline assignment: CDR1 LNHDA and CDR2 SQIVND (reference sequence). Trimming took off 3 bases at V and 6 bases at J, with 20 bases between the two ends.

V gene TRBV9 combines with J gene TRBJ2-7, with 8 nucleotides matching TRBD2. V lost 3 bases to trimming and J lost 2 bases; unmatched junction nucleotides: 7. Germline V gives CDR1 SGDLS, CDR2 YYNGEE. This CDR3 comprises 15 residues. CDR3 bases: TGTGCCAGCAGCGAGTCGGGGGGGGTCGCCTACGAGCAGTACTTC. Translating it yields CASSESGGVAYEQYF.

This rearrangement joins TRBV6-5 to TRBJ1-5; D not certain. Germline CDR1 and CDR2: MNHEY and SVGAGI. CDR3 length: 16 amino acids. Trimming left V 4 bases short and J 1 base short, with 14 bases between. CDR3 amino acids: CASSSILDGSNQPQHF. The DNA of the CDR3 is TGTGCCAGCAGTTCCATTCTCGACGGCAGCAATCAGCCCCAGCATTTT.

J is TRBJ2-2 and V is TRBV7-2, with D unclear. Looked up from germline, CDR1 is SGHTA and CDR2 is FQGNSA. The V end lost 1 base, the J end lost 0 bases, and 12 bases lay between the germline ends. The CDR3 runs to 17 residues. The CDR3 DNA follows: TGTGCCAGCAGCTTAGTGTTCGGCCTACCGAACACCGGGGAGCTGTTTTTT. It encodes CASSLVFGLPNTGELFF.

In DNA, the CDR3 is TGCGCCAGCAAAATCCAAGAGGGTCCAGACGAAAAACTGTTTTTT. Encoded protein: CASKIQEGPDEKLFF. V and J are TRBV5-1 and TRBJ1-4; D ambiguous. This CDR3 has 15 residues. V lost 6 bases, J lost 8 bases, and 20 bases lay in between. Germline lookup yields CDR1 SGHRS and CDR2 YFSETQ.

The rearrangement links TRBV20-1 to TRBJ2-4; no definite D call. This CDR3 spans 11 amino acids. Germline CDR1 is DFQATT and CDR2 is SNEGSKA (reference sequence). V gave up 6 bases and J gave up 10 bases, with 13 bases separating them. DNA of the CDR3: TGCAGTGCCAGTCCGGGTGGGATTCAGTACTTC. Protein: CSASPGGIQYF.

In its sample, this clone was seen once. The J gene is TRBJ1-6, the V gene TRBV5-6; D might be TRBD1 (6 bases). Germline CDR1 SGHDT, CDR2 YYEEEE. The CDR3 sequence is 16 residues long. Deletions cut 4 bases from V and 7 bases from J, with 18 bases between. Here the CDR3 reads CASSPAGGVKNSPLHF. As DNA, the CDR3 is TGTGCCAGCAGCCCTGCTGGGGGCGTGAAAAATTCACCCCTCCACTTT.

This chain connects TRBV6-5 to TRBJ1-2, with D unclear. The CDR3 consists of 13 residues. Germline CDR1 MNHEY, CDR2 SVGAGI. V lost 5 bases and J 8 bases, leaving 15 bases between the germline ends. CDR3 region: CASSQDPGWGYTF. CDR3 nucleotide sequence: TGTGCCAGCAGTCAGGACCCCGGATGGGGCTACACCTTC.

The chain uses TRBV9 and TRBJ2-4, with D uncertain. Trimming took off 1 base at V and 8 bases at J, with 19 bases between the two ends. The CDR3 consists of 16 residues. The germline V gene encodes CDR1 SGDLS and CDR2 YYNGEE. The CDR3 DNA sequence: TGTGCCAGCAGCGTAAGGGCCGACGACCCCATGGACATTCAGTACTTC. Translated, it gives CASSVRADDPMDIQYF.

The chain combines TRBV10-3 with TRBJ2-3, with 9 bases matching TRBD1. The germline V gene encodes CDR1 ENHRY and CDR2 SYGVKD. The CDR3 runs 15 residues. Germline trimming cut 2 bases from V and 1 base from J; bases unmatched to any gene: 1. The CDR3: CAISERTGGTDTQYF. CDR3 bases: TGTGCCATCAGTGAGCGGACAGGGGGCACAGATACGCAGTATTTT.

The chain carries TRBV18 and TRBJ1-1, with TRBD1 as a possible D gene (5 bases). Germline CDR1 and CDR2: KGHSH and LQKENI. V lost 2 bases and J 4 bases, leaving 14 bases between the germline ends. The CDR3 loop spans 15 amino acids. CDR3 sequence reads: CASSPGLTGTTEAFF. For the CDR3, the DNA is TGTGCCAGCTCACCAGGACTTACGGGGACCACTGAAGCTTTCTTT.

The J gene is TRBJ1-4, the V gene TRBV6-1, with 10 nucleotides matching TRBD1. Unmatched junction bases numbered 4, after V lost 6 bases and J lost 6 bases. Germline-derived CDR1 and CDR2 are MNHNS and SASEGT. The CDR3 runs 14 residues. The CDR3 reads CASRKDRGDEKLFF. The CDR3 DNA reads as TGTGCCAGCAGGAAGGACAGGGGGGATGAAAAACTGTTTTTT.